This TCR beta chain comes out of a study of T-cell memory formation after mild COVID-19. MiXCR, run by TCRdb on the 5' RACE reads, gives a single entry per CDR3 protein. The data contain about 150,000 distinct CDR3 sequences, under 25% of them singletons. Trimming removed 0 bases at V and 2 bases at J, with 8 bases between. Per germline, CDR1 SGHTA and CDR2 FQGNSA. This CDR3 is 14 amino acids long. The specimen was PBMCs or a T cell subset sorted from them (not recorded which). The clonotype originates from an adult woman who had mild COVID-19 (a few samples of this study predate the infection). Cell type and time point are not known. This sequence joins TRBV7-2 and TRBJ2-7; possible D gene TRBD2, 6 bases. CDR3 sequence reads: CASSLADYAYEQYF. As DNA, the CDR3 is TGTGCCAGCAGCTTAGCGGACTACGCCTACGAGCAGTACTTC.